This TCR beta chain came from a study of identical twins. Comment on this clonotype: The target antigen is unknown.

General study points: Where beta out-of-frame sequences were concerned, excess twin sharing was weaker. Shared out-of-frame alpha sequences (those common to twins) showed excess low generation probability.

TCRdb re-called the 5' RACE reads with MiXCR, one entry per CDR3 protein. The sample contains 350,000 to 400,000 distinct CDR3 sequences, 9% of which appear only once. This CDR3 has 14 amino acids. The V gene end was trimmed by 4 bases and the J gene end by 3 bases; junction bases not matched to a gene: 1. Germline V gene data show CDR1 as MGHRA and CDR2 as YSYEKL. J is TRBJ2-5 and V is TRBV4-1; 11 bases match TRBD1. Sequenced: naive T cells sorted from blood. This TCR was sampled from a woman between 45 and 60 years old in good health. CDR3 DNA sequence: TGCGCCAGCAGCCGGGGACAGGGGGAAGAGACCCAGTACTTC. It is translated as CASSRGQGEETQYF.